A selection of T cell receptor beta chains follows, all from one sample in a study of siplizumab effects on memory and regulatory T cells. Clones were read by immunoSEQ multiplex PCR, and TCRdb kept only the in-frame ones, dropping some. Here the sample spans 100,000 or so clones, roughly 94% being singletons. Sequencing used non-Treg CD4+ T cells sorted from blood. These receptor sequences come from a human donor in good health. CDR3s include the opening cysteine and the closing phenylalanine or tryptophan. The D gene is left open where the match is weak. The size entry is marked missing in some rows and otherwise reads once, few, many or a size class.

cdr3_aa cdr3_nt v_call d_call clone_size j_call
CASSLAGEPYEQYF TGCGCCAGCAGCTTGGCTGGGGAGCCCTACGAGCAGTACTTC TRBV5-1 . . TRBJ2-7
CASTAHRLAGPYNEQFF TGTGCCAGTACTGCCCACCGACTAGCGGGACCCTACAATGAGCAGTTCTTC TRBV19 TRBD2 . TRBJ2-1
CASSSITGTGRFSGTEAFF TGTGCCAGCAGTTCCATAACGGGGACAGGGCGGTTTAGCGGCACTGAAGCTTTCTTT TRBV27 TRBD1 . TRBJ1-1
CATDRAGGRGGTEAFF TGTGCCACCGATAGGGCAGGGGGGAGAGGGGGCACTGAAGCTTTCTTT TRBV28 TRBD1 . TRBJ1-1
CASSISGRLYNEQFF TGTGCCAGTAGTATTAGCGGGAGGCTGTACAATGAGCAGTTCTTC TRBV19 TRBD2 . TRBJ2-1
CASSHPGLAGSHEQFF TGTGCCAGCAGCCACCCGGGACTAGCAGGGTCCCATGAGCAGTTCTTC TRBV7-9 TRBD2 once TRBJ2-1
CASSSKQGSTEAFF TGTGCCAGCAGCTCCAAGCAGGGGTCCACTGAAGCTTTCTTT TRBV5-4 . once TRBJ1-1
CASGFGRQPQHF TGTGCTAGTGGTTTCGGCAGGCAGCCCCAGCATTTT TRBV12-5 . . TRBJ1-5
CASSLVSASGSSYEQYF TGTGCCAGCAGCTTAGTCTCCGCTAGCGGGAGTTCCTACGAGCAGTACTTC TRBV7-8 TRBD2 . TRBJ2-7
CASSTEWTGGHGELFF TGTGCCAGTAGTACCGAATGGACAGGGGGCCACGGGGAGCTGTTTTTT TRBV19 TRBD1 . TRBJ2-2
CASSPFQTGKETQYF TGTGCCAGCAGCCCCTTCCAGACAGGGAAAGAGACCCAGTACTTC TRBV6-6 TRBD1 . TRBJ2-5
CASSLDPDGVEQYF TGTGCCAGCAGCTTAGATCCGGACGGCGTCGAGCAGTACTTC TRBV7-2 . . TRBJ2-7
CASGQILGGELFF TGCGCCAGCGGACAAATCTTAGGCGGGGAGCTGTTTTTT TRBV5-1 . . TRBJ2-2
CASSVHRSQETQYF TGTGCCAGCAGTGTCCACCGGAGTCAAGAGACCCAGTACTTC TRBV2 . . TRBJ2-5
CASSSPGGSTDTQYF TGTGCCAGCAGCTCACCAGGGGGAAGCACAGATACGCAGTATTTT TRBV7-3 TRBD1 once TRBJ2-3